Only a few counts were recorded for the clone carrying this TCR beta chain. Its antigen remains unknown. The sample is drawn from a study of OX40 agonist ivuxolimab in advanced cancers. Study-level information: Patients in the trial were receiving intravenous ivuxolimab every 2 weeks, at doses of 0.01 to 10 mg/kg. Study-level results: Nonresponders included some who also had low normalized T-cell clonal expansion.

With V trimmed by 4 bases and J by 0 bases, 4 bases remained unmatched. This CDR3 is built from 15 residues. Germline CDR1 MNHEY, CDR2 SVGAGI. Libraries were prepared by immunoSEQ multiplex PCR; TCRdb keeps only in-frame clonotypes and omits some of them. This table has some 86,000 clones, about 92% appearing once. The sample here was CD4+ or CD8+ T cells sorted from blood, taken in a trial of the OX40 agonist ivuxolimab. The V gene is TRBV6-5, the J gene TRBJ1-1; 8 bases match TRBD1. This clonotype originated in an adult with an advanced solid tumor such as melanoma, head and neck, liver or kidney cancer. This CDR3 reads CASSSPGQVNTEAFF. In DNA form, the CDR3 reads TGTGCCAGCAGTTCGCCGGGACAGGTGAACACTGAAGCTTTCTTT.